This TCR beta chain is drawn from a study of response to subunit inactivated influenza vaccine. The study, taken as a whole, reports: Researchers suggested that each seasonal influenza vaccination recruits few new T cells.

Germline CDR1 and CDR2: SGHRS and YFSETQ. The CDR3 contains 15 residues. The ends were cut back, 4 bases at V and 0 bases at J, with 13 bases in the middle. MiXCR, applied by TCRdb to the RT-PCR reads, yields one record per CDR3 protein. The sample consists of 860,000 or so distinct CDR3 sequences, around 20% of them appearing once. Turning to this clonotype: Its antigen remains unknown.

The input for sequencing was PBMCs from blood, taken 5 to 6 days after vaccination. The chain employs TRBV5-1 and TRBJ1-1, with D possibly being TRBD1 (5 bases). This sequence was found in a man between 50 and 59 years old who received an inactivated influenza vaccine. The CDR3 reads CASSLNGALNTEAFF. CDR3 bases: TGCGCCAGCAGCCTAAACGGGGCCCTGAACACTGAAGCTTTCTTT.